The clone carrying this T cell receptor beta chain was seen many times. Its antigen is not identified. The data are from a study of T cells after yellow fever vaccination. The CDR3 has 14 amino acids. The V and J ends lost 8 bases and 2 bases respectively, with 16 bases between them. Germline assignment: CDR1 MNHEY and CDR2 SMNVEV (reference sequence). The study, taken as a whole, reports: Only a minor proportion of clonotypes was detected across both CD4 and CD8 compartments.

Production of TCR cDNA was by 5'RACE template switching, which also added a universal primer site and UMIs. TCRdb reprocessed the 5' RACE reads with MiXCR, giving one entry per CDR3 protein. The table includes some 120,000 distinct CDR3 sequences, approximately 8.4% detected once. The sample here was CD8+ T cells sorted from PBMCs, taken 45 days after the yellow fever booster vaccination. The chain uses TRBV27 and TRBJ2-7; D may be TRBD2 (6 bases). This TCR was recovered from a young man who received the YFV17D yellow fever vaccine. The CDR3, as DNA: TGTGCCAGCTGTGCGGCCGGGAGAGCCTACGAGCAGTACTTC. Translating it yields CASCAAGRAYEQYF.